This is a list of T cell receptor beta chains from one sample in a study of cytomegalovirus exposure and HLA in healthy donors. TCRdb's table, derived via immunoSEQ multiplex PCR, lists solely in-frame clones and lacks some. The listing contains over 100,000 clones. Sequenced sample: PBMCs. Receptors were obtained from a man aged 35-49 years in good health and CMV-seropositive. CDR3s include the opening cysteine and the closing phenylalanine or tryptophan. The D gene is left open where the match is weak.

cdr3_aa cdr3_nt d_call j_call v_call
CATLGADPRFTDTQYF TGTGCCACCTTGGGGGCAGACCCTAGGTTTACAGATACGCAGTATTTT . TRBJ2-3 TRBV11-2
CASSQDVRGRDEQFF TGCGCCAGCAGCCAAGATGTCAGGGGGCGAGATGAGCAGTTCTTC TRBD1 TRBJ2-1 TRBV4-3
CASSNRGQGNSPLHF TGTGCCAGCAGTAACAGGGGACAGGGAAATTCACCCCTCCACTTT TRBD1 TRBJ1-6 TRBV6-6
CASSLDRQAITEAFF TGTGCCAGCAGCTTGGACCGGCAGGCCATAACTGAAGCTTTCTTT . TRBJ1-1 TRBV5-6
CASSQEGYLDTQYF TGCGCCAGCAGCCAAGAGGGCTACCTAGATACGCAGTATTTT . TRBJ2-3 TRBV4-1
CASSRQGLDRGEKLFF TGTGCCAGCAGCCGACAGGGGCTGGATCGAGGTGAAAAACTGTTTTTT TRBD1 TRBJ1-4 TRBV2
CATSRSWGGVSNQPQHF TGTGCCACCAGCAGGTCCTGGGGGGGAGTCTCTAATCAGCCCCAGCATTTT . TRBJ1-5 TRBV15
CASSRNRANTGELFF TGTGCCAGCAGTAGGAACAGGGCGAACACCGGGGAGCTGTTTTTT . TRBJ2-2 TRBV2
CASSLRDMDTEAFF TGTGCCAGCAGCTTGAGGGACATGGACACTGAAGCTTTCTTT . TRBJ1-1 TRBV7-9
CASSGTSGRQETQYF TGTGCCAGCAGTGGGACTAGCGGGAGGCAAGAGACCCAGTACTTC TRBD2 TRBJ2-5 TRBV13
CASSQVQGSSYEQYF TGCGCCAGCAGCCAAGTACAGGGGAGCTCCTACGAGCAGTACTTC TRBD1 TRBJ2-7 TRBV4-3
CANKVDTDYNEQFF TGTGCCAACAAAGTGGACACGGACTACAATGAGCAGTTCTTC . TRBJ2-1 TRBV2
CASSLDWYEQYF TGTGCCAGCAGCTTGGACTGGTACGAGCAGTACTTC . TRBJ2-7 TRBV5-5
CAWSVLGSSNTEAFF TGTGCCTGGAGTGTACTCGGGAGTTCAAACACTGAAGCTTTCTTT . TRBJ1-1 TRBV30
CASSPGGRGDSNQPQHF TGTGCCAGCAGCCCGGGCGGCAGGGGAGATAGCAATCAGCCCCAGCATTTT . TRBJ1-5 TRBV7-2
CASSLDQGLSGNTIYF TGCGCCAGCAGCTTGGACCAGGGGCTGTCTGGAAACACCATATATTTT . TRBJ1-3 TRBV5-1
CASSRDRGTPYNEQFF TGTGCCAGCAGTAGGGACAGGGGAACGCCCTACAATGAGCAGTTCTTC TRBD1 TRBJ2-1 TRBV6-4
CASSLWEPVRNEQFF TGTGCCAGCAGTTTATGGGAGCCTGTGCGCAATGAGCAGTTCTTC . TRBJ2-1 TRBV27
CASSAAVGEQYF TGTGCCAGCAGTGCGGCTGTAGGCGAGCAGTACTTC . TRBJ2-7 TRBV28
CASTRTGATGELFF TGTGCCAGCACCCGGACAGGGGCGACCGGGGAGCTGTTTTTT TRBD1 TRBJ2-2 TRBV7-2
CASSLPGSNYGYTF TGTGCCAGCAGTTTACCAGGGTCCAACTATGGCTACACCTTC . TRBJ1-2 TRBV28
CASSYAGLAGRNEQFF TGTGCCAGCAGTTACGCCGGACTAGCGGGACGCAATGAGCAGTTCTTC TRBD2 TRBJ2-1 TRBV6-5
CASSPGTAGNTIYF TGTGCCAGCAGCCCCGGGACAGCCGGAAACACCATATATTTT TRBD1 TRBJ1-3 TRBV7-8
CASRMTAITYEQYF TGTGCCAGCAGGATGACTGCCATTACCTACGAGCAGTACTTC . TRBJ2-7 TRBV6-5
CASSPDRGFEEKLFF TGCGCCAGCAGCCCGGACAGGGGGTTCGAAGAAAAACTGTTTTTT TRBD1 TRBJ1-4 TRBV5-1
CSAGRGADTQYF TGCAGCGCCGGTCGCGGGGCAGATACGCAGTATTTT . TRBJ2-3 TRBV29-1
CASSFAPLAGGMYEQFF TGTGCCAGCAGCTTTGCCCCCCTAGCGGGAGGGATGTATGAGCAGTTCTTC TRBD2 TRBJ2-1 TRBV5-6
CASSSGTRDGYEQYF TGTGCCAGCAGTTCCGGGACTAGAGATGGCTACGAGCAGTACTTC TRBD2 TRBJ2-7 TRBV27
CASSAGGPRNEQYF TGCGCCAGCAGTGCGGGGGGGCCGAGGAACGAGCAGTACTTC TRBD2 TRBJ2-7 TRBV10-1
CASDTGDSPLHF TGTGCCAGCGATACAGGGGATTCACCCCTCCACTTT TRBD1 TRBJ1-6 TRBV19
CAISVQGGTYEQYF TGTGCCATCAGTGTCCAGGGCGGTACCTACGAGCAGTACTTC . TRBJ2-7 TRBV10-3
CAISELGQGFEAFF TGTGCCATCAGTGAGTTGGGGCAGGGGTTTGAAGCTTTCTTT . TRBJ1-1 TRBV10-3
CASSSRDRGIYEQYF TGTGCCAGCAGCTCCCGGGACAGGGGGATCTACGAGCAGTACTTC TRBD1 TRBJ2-7 TRBV7-2
CASSLKAGRIGELFF TGTGCCAGCAGCCTTAAGGCAGGGAGGATCGGGGAGCTGTTTTTT . TRBJ2-2 TRBV5-4
CASSYSSVALNTEAFF TGTGCCAGCAGTTACTCGAGCGTGGCCCTAAACACTGAAGCTTTCTTT . TRBJ1-1 TRBV6-5
CASSSTGGVGANVLTF TGCGCCAGCAGCTCGACAGGGGGAGTTGGGGCCAACGTCCTGACTTTC TRBD1 TRBJ2-6 TRBV5-1
CASSQDPRTGGGEKLFF TGCGCCAGCAGCCAAGATCCCCGGACAGGGGGGGGTGAAAAACTGTTTTTT TRBD1 TRBJ1-4 TRBV4-1
CASSSVGTGELFF TGTGCCAGCAGCTCCGTCGGGACCGGGGAGCTGTTTTTT . TRBJ2-2 TRBV7-3
CASSSTWQETQYF TGTGCCAGTAGTTCCACTTGGCAAGAGACCCAGTACTTC . TRBJ2-5 TRBV19
CASRNRDTDTQYF TGTGCCAGCAGAAACCGCGACACAGATACGCAGTATTTT . TRBJ2-3 TRBV28
CASSVGEVADETQYF TGTGCCAGCAGCGTAGGAGAGGTAGCAGATGAGACCCAGTACTTC . TRBJ2-5 TRBV9
CASNRGSRDYSEQYF TGTGCCAGCAACAGAGGAAGCCGGGACTATAGTGAGCAGTACTTC TRBD2 TRBJ2-7 TRBV28
CASSLVAGGASAYEQYF TGCGCCAGCAGCTTGGTAGCGGGAGGCGCCTCAGCCTACGAGCAGTACTTC TRBD2 TRBJ2-7 TRBV5-1
CACHGRGGNTIYF TGTGCCTGCCATGGGAGAGGTGGAAACACCATATATTTT . TRBJ1-3 TRBV30
CASSLGPGLGAGNQPQHF TGTGCCAGCAGCTTGGGCCCCGGGCTGGGGGCCGGGAATCAGCCCCAGCATTTT . TRBJ1-5 TRBV11-2
CASSSRRGPGELFF TGCGCCAGCAGTTCGCGCAGGGGGCCCGGGGAGCTGTTTTTT TRBD1 TRBJ2-2 TRBV5-1
CSVVVYSEQYF TGCAGCGTTGTAGTCTACTCCGAGCAGTACTTC . TRBJ2-7 TRBV29-1